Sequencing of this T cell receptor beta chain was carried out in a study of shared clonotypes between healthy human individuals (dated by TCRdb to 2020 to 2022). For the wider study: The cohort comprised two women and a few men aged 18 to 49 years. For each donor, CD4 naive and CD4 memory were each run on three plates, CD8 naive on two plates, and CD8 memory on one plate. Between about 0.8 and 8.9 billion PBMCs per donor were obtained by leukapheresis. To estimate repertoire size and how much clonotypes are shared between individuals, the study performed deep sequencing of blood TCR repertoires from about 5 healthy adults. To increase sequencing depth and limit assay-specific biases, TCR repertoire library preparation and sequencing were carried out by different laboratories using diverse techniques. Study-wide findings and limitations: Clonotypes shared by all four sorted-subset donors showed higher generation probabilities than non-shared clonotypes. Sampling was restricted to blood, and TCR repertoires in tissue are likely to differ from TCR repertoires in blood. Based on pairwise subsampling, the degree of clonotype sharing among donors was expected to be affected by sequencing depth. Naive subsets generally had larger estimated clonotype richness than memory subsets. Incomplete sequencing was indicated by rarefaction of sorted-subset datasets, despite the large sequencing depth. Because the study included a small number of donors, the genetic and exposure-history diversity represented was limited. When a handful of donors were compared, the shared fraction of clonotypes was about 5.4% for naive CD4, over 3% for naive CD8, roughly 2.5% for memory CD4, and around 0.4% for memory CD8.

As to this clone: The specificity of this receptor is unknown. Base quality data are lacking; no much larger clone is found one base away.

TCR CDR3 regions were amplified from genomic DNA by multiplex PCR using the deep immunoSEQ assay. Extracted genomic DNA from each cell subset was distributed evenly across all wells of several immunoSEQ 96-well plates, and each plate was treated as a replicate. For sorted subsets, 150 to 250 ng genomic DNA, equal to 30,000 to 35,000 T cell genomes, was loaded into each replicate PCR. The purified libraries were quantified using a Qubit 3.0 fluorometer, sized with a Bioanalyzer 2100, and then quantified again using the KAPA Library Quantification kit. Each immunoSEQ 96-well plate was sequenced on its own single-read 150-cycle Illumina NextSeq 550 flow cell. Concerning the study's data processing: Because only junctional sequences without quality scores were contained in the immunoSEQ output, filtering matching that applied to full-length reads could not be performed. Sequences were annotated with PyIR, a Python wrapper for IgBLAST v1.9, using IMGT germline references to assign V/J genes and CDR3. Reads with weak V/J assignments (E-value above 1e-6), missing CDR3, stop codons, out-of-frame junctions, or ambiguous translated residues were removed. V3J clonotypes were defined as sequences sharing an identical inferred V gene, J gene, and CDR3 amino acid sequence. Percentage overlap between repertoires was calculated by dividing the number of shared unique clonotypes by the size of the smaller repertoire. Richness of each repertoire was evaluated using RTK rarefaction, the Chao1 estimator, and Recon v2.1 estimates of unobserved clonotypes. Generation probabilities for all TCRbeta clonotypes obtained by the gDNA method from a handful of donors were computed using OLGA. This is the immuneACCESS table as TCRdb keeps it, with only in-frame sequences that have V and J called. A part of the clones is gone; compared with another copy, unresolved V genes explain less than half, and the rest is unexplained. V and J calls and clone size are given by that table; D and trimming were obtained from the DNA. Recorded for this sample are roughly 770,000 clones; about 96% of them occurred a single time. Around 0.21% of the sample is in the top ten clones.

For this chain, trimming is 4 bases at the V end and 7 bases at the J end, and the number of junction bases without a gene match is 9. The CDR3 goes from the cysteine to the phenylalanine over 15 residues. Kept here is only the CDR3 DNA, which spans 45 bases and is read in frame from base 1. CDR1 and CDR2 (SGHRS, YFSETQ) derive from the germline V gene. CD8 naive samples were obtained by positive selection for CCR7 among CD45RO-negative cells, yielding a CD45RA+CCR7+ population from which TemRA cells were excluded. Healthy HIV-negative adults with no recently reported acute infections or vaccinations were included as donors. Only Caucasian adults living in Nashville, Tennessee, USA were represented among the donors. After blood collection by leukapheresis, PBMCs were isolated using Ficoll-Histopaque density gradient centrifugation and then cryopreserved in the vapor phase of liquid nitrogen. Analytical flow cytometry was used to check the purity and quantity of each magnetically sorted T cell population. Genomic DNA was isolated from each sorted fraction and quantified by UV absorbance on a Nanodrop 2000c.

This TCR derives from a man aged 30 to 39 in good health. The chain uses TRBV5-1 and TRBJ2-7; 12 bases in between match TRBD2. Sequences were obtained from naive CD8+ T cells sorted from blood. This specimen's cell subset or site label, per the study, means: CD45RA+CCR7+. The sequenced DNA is TGCGCCAGCAGCCCTCCTAGCGGGAGGGCGGATGAGCAGTACTTC. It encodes CASSPPSGRADEQYF.